This passage covers 27 T cell receptor beta chains from one sample sequenced in a study of post-analysis software for immune sequencing data. Study-wide results and caveats: Controls showed lower frequencies than patients for several TRBV segments, and TRBV5-6, TRBV5-1 and TRBV20-1 were among these.

Their antigen targets remain unknown. Unique molecular identifiers tagged the TCR beta cDNA libraries. TCRdb re-called the PCR reads through MiXCR, storing one row per CDR3 protein. The sample lists fewer than 850,000 distinct CDR3 sequences; roughly 27% were seen once. Sample: blood. The receptors come from a girl aged 5-17 years with multiple sclerosis.

This clonotype was picked up a small number of times. The chain has TRBV11-2 and TRBJ2-7; tentatively, D is TRBD1 or TRBD2 (5 bases each). This CDR3 comprises 14 residues. Germline V gene sequence: CDR1 SGHAT, CDR2 FQNNGV. Trimming shortened V by 5 bases and J by 3 bases, and 14 bases separated the two germline ends. The CDR3 bases are TGTGCCAGCAGCCCGGGACCCATCTACTACGAGCAGTACTTC. Residues: CASSPGPIYYEQYF.

This clonotype came up once. This chain links TRBV27 with TRBJ2-7, with 9 bases lining up with TRBD2. J gave up 7 bases and V 7 bases, and 5 bases lay outside the gene matches. This CDR3 comprises 12 residues. Germline V gene lookup returns CDR1 MNHEY and CDR2 SMNVEV (reference sequence). Written as DNA, the CDR3 is TGTGCCAGCAAGACTAGCGGTACGGAGCAGTACTTC. Its translation: CASKTSGTEQYF.

The chain carries TRBV7-3 and TRBJ2-3; D unresolved. V shed 1 base and J shed 3 bases, with 5 bases lying between them. Germline CDR1 SGHTA, CDR2 FQGTGA. CDR3 length: 13 amino acids. This CDR3 reads CASSLSVTDTQYF. Written as DNA, the CDR3 is TGTGCCAGCAGCTTAAGCGTGACAGATACGCAGTATTTT.

This rearrangement joins TRBV9 to TRBJ2-1, with a weak D call TRBD2 (5 bases). V dropped 0 bases and J dropped 10 bases, with 14 bases sitting between them. The CDR3 has 14 residues. Germline V gene data show CDR1 as SGDLS and CDR2 as YYNGEE. The DNA for the CDR3 is TGTGCCAGCAGCGTAGGTGGATGGGGAGCGGAGCAGTTCTTC. Translation: CASSVGGWGAEQFF.

The chain combines TRBV4-1 with TRBJ2-7, with no clear D. Near its end, the DNA agrees better with TRBJ2-5, so the J call may be wrong. Looked up from germline, CDR1 is MGHRA and CDR2 is YSYEKL. The CDR3 contains 16 residues. CDR3 residues: CASSQGPEFRSETQYF. CDR3 nucleotides: TGCGCCAGCAGCCAAGGCCCCGAATTCCGATCGGAGACCCAGTACTTC.

This clonotype was counted at least ten times. The genes are TRBV15 and TRBJ2-1; 9 bases fit TRBD2. Germline assignment: CDR1 LNHNV and CDR2 YYDKDF (reference sequence). The CDR3 runs to 15 residues. V shed 5 bases and J 3 bases; nucleotides not matched to a gene: 5. The CDR3 DNA reads TGTGCCACCAGCCCGAGCGGGAGGATCTACAATGAGCAGTTCTTC. This gives the protein CATSPSGRIYNEQFF.

This clonotype was picked up many times. This chain links TRBV20-1 with TRBJ2-1, with a tentative D call TRBD2 (6 bases). Germline V lookup: CDR1 DFQATT, CDR2 SNEGSKA (reference sequence). This CDR3 spans 14 amino acids. The V end lost 8 bases, the J end lost 5 bases, and 19 bases lay between the germline ends. The CDR3, as DNA: TGCAGTATCCTCGCCCCGGGAGCAGACAATGAGCAGTTCTTC. It codes for CSILAPGADNEQFF.

This clonotype was detected only a few times. The chain has TRBV6-1 and TRBJ2-7, with a possible D match to TRBD2 (5 bases). The J call is doubtful: the DNA matches TRBJ2-4 better. The CDR3 is made up of 12 amino acids. The germline CDR1 and CDR2 sequences are MNHNS and SASEGT. The CDR3 DNA follows: TGTGCCAGCATCTCTCCCGGGGACATTCAGTACTTC. Translated, it gives CASISPGDIQYF.

This chain joins TRBV24-1 and TRBJ2-3, with 9 bases identical to TRBD1. The germline gives CDR1 KGHDR, CDR2 SFDVKD. The CDR3 is 13 residues long. V was pared by 8 bases and J by 8 bases, with 7 bases of the junction left unmatched. The CDR3 bases are TGTGCCACCACGGGACAGGGCTTGGCTACGCAGTATTTT. As protein: CATTGQGLATQYF.

Comment on this clonotype: A read error may produce the germline difference seen at one junction end. The chain recombines TRBV3-1 with TRBJ1-5; no reliable D call. The CDR3 covers 16 residues. Germline CDR1 reads LGHDT; CDR2 reads YNNKEL (reference sequence). The CDR3 nucleotides are TGTACCAGCAGCCAAGAGGCCGGGCAAGGACATCAGCCCCAGCATTTT. Residues: CTSSQEAGQGHQPQHF.

In its sample, this clonotype was seen a few times. The J gene is TRBJ1-2, the V gene TRBV4-3; weak D call: TRBD1 (6 bases). The CDR3 runs to 14 residues. Between the trimmed V and J ends, which lost 4 bases and 10 bases, there was a span of 19 bases. Germline CDR1 reads LGHNA; CDR2 reads YSLEER. The CDR3: CASSRDTGLGFYTF. The CDR3 DNA follows: TGCGCCAGCAGCCGCGACACAGGGTTAGGTTTCTACACCTTC.

The chain couples TRBV29-1 to TRBJ1-1; tentatively, D is TRBD1 (5 bases). This CDR3 region has 14 residues. Germline V gives CDR1 SQVTM, CDR2 ANQGSEA. Trimming cost V 0 bases and J 2 bases, with 10 bases left between them. The DNA for the CDR3 is TGCAGCGTTGAAGATCAACAGGTCAACACTGAAGCTTTCTTT. Translation gives CSVEDQQVNTEAFF.

This clonotype was detected only once. The V and J genes are TRBV15 and TRBJ1-2; no firm D call. The V and J ends lost 0 bases and 7 bases respectively, with 15 bases between them. This CDR3 is built from 15 residues. Germline values: CDR1 LNHNV, CDR2 YYDKDF (reference sequence). CDR3 nucleotides: TGTGCCACCAGCAGAGACTATGGGAGCTTGGGTGGCTACACCTTC. Protein product: CATSRDYGSLGGYTF.

This CDR3 is CASSSASRAWDIQYF. CDR3 sequence (DNA): TGTGCCAGCAGTTCCGCTTCTCGGGCGTGGGACATTCAGTACTTC. The chain is built from TRBV27 and TRBJ2-4; D not resolved. The CDR3 covers 15 residues. Trimming cost V 4 bases and J 8 bases, with 18 bases left between them. The germline V gene has CDR1 MNHEY and CDR2 SMNVEV (reference sequence).

V usage is TRBV7-9 and J usage is TRBJ1-2; TRBD1 matches at 9 bases. Germline CDR1 and CDR2: SEHNR and FQNEAQ (reference sequence). Germline trimming cut 5 bases from V and 4 bases from J; bases unmatched to any gene: 5. The CDR3 contains 14 residues. The CDR3 loop is CASSIGQGRYGYTF. In DNA form, the CDR3 reads TGTGCCAGCAGCATCGGACAGGGGCGCTATGGCTACACCTTC. The entire variable domain, with the rest obtained from reference TRBV7-9 and TRBJ1-2, is as follows: DTGVSQNPRHKITKRGQNVTFRCDPISEHNRLYWYRQTLGQGPEFLTYFQNEAQLEKSRLLSDRFSAERPKGSFSTLEIQRTEQGDSAMYLCASSIGQGRYGYTFGSGTRLTVV.

This clonotype has more than one count but fewer than ten. J is TRBJ2-5 and V is TRBV28; the match to TRBD1 covers 8 bases. The CDR3 length is 12 residues. Per the germline V gene, CDR1 is MDHEN and CDR2 is SYDVKM. Germline trimming cut 7 bases from V and 5 bases from J; bases unmatched to any gene: 3. The DNA of the CDR3 is TGTGCCAGCACTCGGACAGGGGAGACCCAGTACTTC. It is translated as CASTRTGETQYF.

The table lists this clonotype with a few counts. The chain combines TRBV5-4 with TRBJ2-7; TRBD1 is a possible D gene (6 bases). The germline V gene encodes CDR1 SGHNT and CDR2 YYREEE (reference sequence). The CDR3 covers 13 residues. V was pared by 4 bases and J by 5 bases, with 13 bases between. CDR3 protein: CASSRDKRDEQYF. As DNA, the CDR3 is TGTGCCAGCAGCCGGGACAAGAGAGACGAGCAGTACTTC. The complete variable domain, with remaining parts taken from reference TRBV5-4 and TRBJ2-7, reads ETGVTQSPTHLIKTRGQQVTLRCSSQSGHNTVSWYQQALGQGPQFIFQYYREEENGRGNFPPRFSGLQFPNYSSELNVNALELDDSALYLCASSRDKRDEQYFGPGTRLTVT.

The chain has TRBV12-3 or TRBV12-4 and TRBJ2-4, with 8 bases fitting TRBD2. The J segment lost 15 bases and the V segment lost 7 bases, leaving 11 bases of the junction unmatched. The CDR3 spans 12 residues. The CDR3, as DNA: TGTGCCAGCACCTTTGAGGGACTAGTCGCGTACTTC. Translated, it gives CASTFEGLVAYF.

This clonotype was seen many times. The rearrangement uses TRBV4-1 and TRBJ2-7; TRBD2 might be the D (6 bases). Between the trimmed V and J ends, which lost 4 bases and 5 bases, there was a span of 15 bases. CDR1 is MGHRA, CDR2 YSYEKL, per germline. The CDR3 is 14 residues long. CDR3 bases: TGCGCCAGCAGCCGGATACAGACTAGTAACGAGCAGTACTTC. It codes for CASSRIQTSNEQYF.

This clonotype was seen only a few times. This chain connects TRBV20-1 to TRBJ2-3, with 11 nucleotides matching TRBD2. The CDR3 extends over 16 amino acids. Per germline, CDR1 DFQATT and CDR2 SNEGSKA (reference sequence). Trimming cost V 0 bases and J 9 bases; bases outside gene matches: 11. Written as DNA, the CDR3 is TGCAGTGCTAGAGATCGTAGCGGGAGGGAACGGGGAACGCAGTATTTT. It yields the protein CSARDRSGRERGTQYF.

This rearrangement joins TRBV11-3 to TRBJ2-1, with 8 bases aligning to TRBD2. The CDR3 has 15 residues. V gave up 5 bases and J gave up 2 bases; unmatched junction bases: 5. Germline V gene sequence: CDR1 SGHNT, CDR2 YENEEA. The CDR3 DNA is TGTGCCAGCAGCCAATTCGGGGGGGCCTACAATGAGCAGTTCTTC. It codes for CASSQFGGAYNEQFF.

This clonotype has just a few counts. This chain links TRBV6-5 with TRBJ2-3; a weak D match, TRBD2 (5 bases). Germline assignment: CDR1 MNHEY and CDR2 SVGAGI. V dropped 6 bases and J dropped 2 bases, with 12 bases sitting between them. CDR3 length: 14 amino acids. CDR3 DNA: TGTGCCAGCAGCCGTCCGGGGATCACAGATACGCAGTATTTT. Protein: CASSRPGITDTQYF.

This clonotype was seen only a few times. V and J are TRBV13 and TRBJ2-7; the D is unclear. Germline loops: CDR1 PRHDT, CDR2 FYEKMQ (reference sequence). Trimming shortened V by 5 bases and J by 0 bases, and 11 bases separated the two germline ends. The CDR3 has 14 residues. CDR3 nucleotides: TGTGCCAGCAGCCCCTCTCGGAGCTCCTACGAGCAGTACTTC. Residues: CASSPSRSSYEQYF.

The sample holds a few counts of this clonotype. J is TRBJ2-1 and V is TRBV15; 10 bases fit TRBD2. Germline CDR1 and CDR2: LNHNV and YYDKDF (reference sequence). The CDR3 is 20 amino acids. J gave up 0 bases and V 7 bases, and 18 bases lay outside the gene matches. The CDR3 DNA reads TGTGCCACCACACGTATTATAGCGGGGGGCCGACCAAGCTCCTACAATGAGCAGTTCTTC. Its protein product is CATTRIIAGGRPSSYNEQFF.

J is TRBJ1-4 and V is TRBV20-1; the match to TRBD1 covers 7 bases. Germline V lookup: CDR1 DFQATT, CDR2 SNEGSKA (reference sequence). This CDR3 has 15 amino acids. The V segment lost 0 bases and the J segment 3 bases; nucleotides outside the gene matches: 4. The CDR3 bases are TGCAGTGCTAGAGAAGGGGGCCCGGCTAATGAAAAACTGTTTTTT. Its translation: CSAREGGPANEKLFF.

V and J are TRBV4-1 and TRBJ2-3; possible D gene TRBD2, 7 bases. V was trimmed by 3 bases and J by 1 base, leaving 17 bases between them. This CDR3 has 17 residues. Germline V lookup: CDR1 MGHRA, CDR2 YSYEKL. This chain's CDR3 is CASSQSLSGGGTDTQYF. CDR3 DNA: TGCGCCAGCAGCCAGAGCCTATCGGGGGGCGGCACAGATACGCAGTATTTT.

This clonotype has just a few counts. The J gene is TRBJ2-5, the V gene TRBV5-1; TRBD1 is a possible D gene (5 bases). The CDR3 is 14 amino acids. Trimming cost V 0 bases and J 1 base, with 7 bases left between them. In germline, CDR1 is SGHRS, CDR2 YFSETQ. The CDR3 sequence is CASSLVQAQETQYF. The CDR3 DNA sequence: TGCGCCAGCAGCTTGGTACAGGCCCAAGAGACCCAGTACTTC.